The sequence of this TCR beta chain was determined in a study of blood T cell repertoires in COVID-19. The wider study: The origin of the acute and convalescent COVID-19 samples was the United States, Italy and Spain.

This clone came up many times. Germline V gene lookup returns CDR1 MNHEY and CDR2 SVGAGI. V lost 0 bases to trimming and J lost 0 bases, with 12 bases between them. This CDR3 is built from 16 residues. In the original workflow: Amplification of reference gene primers was used by the study to estimate nucleated cell counts. The protocol was immunoSEQ multiplex PCR, while the TCRdb copy is restricted to in-frame clones and leaves out a portion. That table furnishes V, J and clone size, whereas the DNA furnished D and trimming. In the table there are 200,000 to 250,000 clones, around 90% of which are singletons. Participants reported their clinical history, and cohort assignment relied on those reports. Each recovered donor of Cohort 3 presented with two negative PCRs, clearance, or symptom resolution.

Sequencing was carried out using PBMCs or T cells enriched from blood (not recorded which). J is TRBJ2-7 and V is TRBV6-5; D may be TRBD1 (5 bases). This sequence originates from a woman between 25 and 40 years old who had recovered from COVID-19. The CDR3 sequence is CASSYSADSHSYEQYF. The CDR3 nucleotides read TGTGCCAGCAGTTACTCAGCCGACAGCCACTCCTACGAGCAGTACTTC.